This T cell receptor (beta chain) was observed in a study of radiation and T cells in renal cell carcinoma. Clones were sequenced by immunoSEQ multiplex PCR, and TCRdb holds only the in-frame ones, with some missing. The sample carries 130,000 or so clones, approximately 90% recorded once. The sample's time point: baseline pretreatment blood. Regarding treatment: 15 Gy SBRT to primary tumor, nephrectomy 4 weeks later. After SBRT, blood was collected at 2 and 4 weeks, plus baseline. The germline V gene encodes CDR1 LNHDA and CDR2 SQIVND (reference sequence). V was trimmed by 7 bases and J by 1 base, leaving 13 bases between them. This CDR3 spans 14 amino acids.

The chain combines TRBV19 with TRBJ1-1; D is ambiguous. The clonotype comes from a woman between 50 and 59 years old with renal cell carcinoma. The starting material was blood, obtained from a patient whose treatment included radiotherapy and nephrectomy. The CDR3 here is CASTSLGRNTEAFF. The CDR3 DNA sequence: TGTGCCAGTACCTCGCTCGGTAGGAACACTGAAGCTTTCTTT.